This section outlines one TCR beta chain sequence together with its context. Its antigen is as yet unknown. The record originates from a study of T cell responses to AZD1222 COVID-19 vaccine. Study-wide findings and caveats: Spike-specific TCR repertoires showed rising breadth and depth after two AZD1222 doses.

J lost 5 bases, V lost 3 bases, and 9 bases had no gene match. In germline, CDR1 is MNHEY, CDR2 SMNVEV (reference sequence). The CDR3 is 16 amino acids. The method was immunoSEQ multiplex PCR; TCRdb's version includes in-frame clones alone and lacks a portion of them. This table has about 100,000 clones, about 86% appearing once. The sequencing here drew on peripheral blood, taken on day 0 of AZD1222 vaccination. The J gene is TRBJ1-4, the V gene TRBV27, with 7 bases matching TRBD1. This TCR derives from an adult in good health. The CDR3 is CASSFIRGTVNEKLFF. DNA of the CDR3: TGTGCCAGCAGTTTTATACGTGGGACAGTCAATGAAAAACTGTTTTTT.